The rows below give T cell receptor beta chains drawn from one sample of a study of T cell responses to AZD1222 COVID-19 vaccine. Sequencing was performed with immunoSEQ multiplex PCR; in TCRdb, only in-frame clones are kept and a portion is missing. Here the sample spans 150,000 to 200,000 clones, approximately 86% being singletons. This material consisted of peripheral blood, taken on day 0 of AZD1222 vaccination. Receptors originate from an adult in good health. The CDR3 runs from the conserved cysteine through the conserved F or W. The order of the fields is CDR3 length, V gene, J gene, CDR3 protein.

len: 13; v_gene: TRBV27; j_gene: TRBJ1-1; CDR3aa: CASSLRMNTEAFF
len: 12; v_gene: TRBV6-5; j_gene: TRBJ2-7; CDR3aa: CASRDMAYEQYF
len: 13; v_gene: TRBV6-5; j_gene: TRBJ1-6; CDR3aa: CASRQGYNSPLHF
len: 16; v_gene: TRBV7-8; j_gene: TRBJ2-1; CDR3aa: CASSLGKLASYNEQFF
len: 15; v_gene: TRBV6-1; j_gene: TRBJ2-7; CDR3aa: CASSDPGRGTYEQYF
len: 13; v_gene: TRBV29-1; j_gene: TRBJ2-2; CDR3aa: CSVVVINTGELFF
len: 16; v_gene: TRBV5-1; j_gene: TRBJ1-4; CDR3aa: CASSPRGGTTNEKLFF
len: 17; v_gene: TRBV4-1; j_gene: TRBJ2-7; CDR3aa: CASSQTGGTGTTYEQYF
len: 14; v_gene: TRBV6-6; j_gene: TRBJ1-1; CDR3aa: CASTRGQTNSEAFF
len: 18; v_gene: TRBV27; j_gene: TRBJ1-5; CDR3aa: CASSLYDRTIFSNQPQHF
len: 13; v_gene: TRBV5-1; j_gene: TRBJ2-1; CDR3aa: CASSLRGEYEQFF
len: 13; v_gene: TRBV18; j_gene: TRBJ2-2; CDR3aa: CASSPDRLGELFF
len: 13; v_gene: TRBV7-9; j_gene: TRBJ1-2; CDR3aa: CASQGLKNYGYTF
len: 12; v_gene: TRBV2; j_gene: TRBJ1-2; CDR3aa: CATSTVVYGYTF
len: 15; v_gene: TRBV7-8; j_gene: TRBJ2-5; CDR3aa: CASSPSRGPRETQYF
len: 14; v_gene: TRBV29-1; j_gene: TRBJ2-1; CDR3aa: CSVEGGLVLGEQFF
len: 18; v_gene: TRBV7-8; j_gene: TRBJ2-1; CDR3aa: CASSLRTSGGPSYNEQFF
len: 13; v_gene: TRBV6-5; j_gene: TRBJ1-2; CDR3aa: CASRIGQGGGYTF
len: 13; v_gene: TRBV7-2; j_gene: TRBJ2-2; CDR3aa: CASSSDGTGELFF
len: 12; v_gene: TRBV20-1; j_gene: TRBJ2-5; CDR3aa: CSASYLQETQYF
len: 13; v_gene: TRBV3-1/TRBV3-2; j_gene: TRBJ1-1; CDR3aa: CASSQDRAGEAFF
len: 13; v_gene: TRBV5-1; j_gene: TRBJ2-1; CDR3aa: CASSLVKGNEQFF
len: 14; v_gene: TRBV11-2; j_gene: TRBJ1-5; CDR3aa: CASSQGAPNQPQHF
len: 14; v_gene: TRBV3-1/TRBV3-2; j_gene: TRBJ2-3; CDR3aa: CASSQEWGTDTQYF
len: 16; v_gene: TRBV25-1; j_gene: TRBJ2-5; CDR3aa: CASSEYGRGIQETQYF
len: 15; v_gene: TRBV2; j_gene: TRBJ1-5; CDR3aa: CASTMGGVSNQPQHF
len: 16; v_gene: TRBV4-3; j_gene: TRBJ2-1; CDR3aa: CASSQDKGFVRLEQFF
len: 15; v_gene: TRBV7-9; j_gene: TRBJ1-5; CDR3aa: CASSLGAGTNQPQHF
len: 11; v_gene: TRBV20-1; j_gene: TRBJ2-7; CDR3aa: CSARDLYEQYF
len: 15; v_gene: TRBV5-5; j_gene: TRBJ2-7; CDR3aa: CASSTPGARHYEQYF
len: 12; v_gene: TRBV30; j_gene: TRBJ1-4; CDR3aa: CAWGQGFEKLFF
len: 16; v_gene: TRBV5-1; j_gene: TRBJ2-3; CDR3aa: CASSSMLALGTDTQYF
len: 16; v_gene: TRBV27; j_gene: TRBJ1-5; CDR3aa: CASSLGGVLSNQPQHF
len: 19; v_gene: TRBV2; j_gene: TRBJ2-3; CDR3aa: CASSERGTSGPSSTDTQYF
len: 15; v_gene: TRBV4-1; j_gene: TRBJ1-6; CDR3aa: CASSLSGGGNSPLHF
len: 15; v_gene: TRBV30; j_gene: TRBJ2-3; CDR3aa: CAWSVQAGGRDTQYF
len: 14; v_gene: TRBV9; j_gene: TRBJ1-3; CDR3aa: CASSPKTGGNTIYF
len: 15; v_gene: TRBV5-1; j_gene: TRBJ2-5; CDR3aa: CASSSGLAGQETQYF
len: 13; v_gene: TRBV10-3; j_gene: TRBJ1-1; CDR3aa: CAISEFLNTEAFF
len: 15; v_gene: TRBV11-2; j_gene: TRBJ1-2; CDR3aa: CASSTYRGTNYGYTF
len: 13; v_gene: TRBV9; j_gene: TRBJ1-2; CDR3aa: CASSGQRSYGYTF
len: 15; v_gene: TRBV19; j_gene: TRBJ2-1; CDR3aa: CASSDGTGLGDEQFF
len: 14; v_gene: TRBV6-5; j_gene: TRBJ1-1; CDR3aa: CASKVGGDRTEAFF
len: 16; v_gene: TRBV3-1/TRBV3-2; j_gene: TRBJ1-1; CDR3aa: CASSQVLGGGGTEAFF
len: 15; v_gene: TRBV18; j_gene: TRBJ2-7; CDR3aa: CASSPTSGPSYEQYF
len: 16; v_gene: TRBV7-9; j_gene: TRBJ2-6; CDR3aa: CASSLYRASGANVLTF
len: 15; v_gene: TRBV6-5; j_gene: TRBJ1-2; CDR3aa: CASSYLPGRLDGYTF
len: 15; v_gene: TRBV28; j_gene: TRBJ2-3; CDR3aa: CASSSLDRSTDTQYF
len: 14; v_gene: TRBV6-5; j_gene: TRBJ1-2; CDR3aa: CASREDTAPYGYTF
len: 14; v_gene: TRBV2; j_gene: TRBJ2-5; CDR3aa: CASSGIGIQETQYF
len: 16; v_gene: TRBV5-5; j_gene: TRBJ2-5; CDR3aa: CASSLVGGGPIGTQYF
len: 16; v_gene: TRBV4-1; j_gene: TRBJ2-2; CDR3aa: CASSHGAQRNTGELFF
len: 15; v_gene: TRBV6-5; j_gene: TRBJ2-3; CDR3aa: CASVGGQGPGLAQYF
len: 14; v_gene: TRBV5-4; j_gene: TRBJ2-7; CDR3aa: CASSQGQGRNEQYF
len: 13; v_gene: TRBV7-2; j_gene: TRBJ2-1; CDR3aa: CASSPGLVLEQFF
len: 19; v_gene: TRBV6-6; j_gene: TRBJ2-7; CDR3aa: CASSPSLTSGGSFSYEQYF
len: 13; v_gene: TRBV19; j_gene: TRBJ2-2; CDR3aa: CASRDRSTGELFF